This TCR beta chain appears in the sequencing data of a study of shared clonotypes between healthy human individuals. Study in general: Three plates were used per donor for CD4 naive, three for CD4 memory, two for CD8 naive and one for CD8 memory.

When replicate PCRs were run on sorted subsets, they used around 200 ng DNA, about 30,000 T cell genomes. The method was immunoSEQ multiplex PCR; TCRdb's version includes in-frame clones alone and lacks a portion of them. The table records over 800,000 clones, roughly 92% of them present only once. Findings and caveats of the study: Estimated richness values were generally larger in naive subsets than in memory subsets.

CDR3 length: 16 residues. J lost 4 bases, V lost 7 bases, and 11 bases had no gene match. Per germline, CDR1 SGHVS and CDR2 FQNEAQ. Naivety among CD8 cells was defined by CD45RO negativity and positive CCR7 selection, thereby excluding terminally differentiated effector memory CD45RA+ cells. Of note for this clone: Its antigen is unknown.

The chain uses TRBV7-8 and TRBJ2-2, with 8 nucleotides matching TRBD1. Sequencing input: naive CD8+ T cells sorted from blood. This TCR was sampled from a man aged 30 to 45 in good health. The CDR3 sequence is CASTLRQGLITGELFF. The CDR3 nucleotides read TGTGCCAGCACGTTACGACAGGGGTTAATCACCGGGGAGCTGTTTTTT.